At least ten counts were recorded for the clone carrying this T cell receptor (beta chain). Its matching antigen is unknown. CDR1 and CDR2 (germline): LGHNA, YNFKEQ. Trimming left V 1 base short and J 3 bases short, with 12 bases between. This CDR3 is 15 amino acids long. These data originate in a study of beta chain features in type 1 diabetes. The study's findings and limits: cDNA sequencing could over-represent cells with high TCR expression. The naive, central memory and Treg TCRB repertoires showed an apparent similarity that was greater among patients than among healthy donors.

What was sequenced were expressed TCRB transcripts, since all of the isolated RNA had been reverse transcribed. The repertoire was sequenced with immunoSEQ multiplex PCR; TCRdb's copy has only in-frame clones and lacks some. Of 150,000 to 170,000 clones in the sample, 8.1% were seen once. Sequenced sample: central memory CD4+ T cells from blood. The TCR sequence derives from a young man in good health. The rearrangement joins TRBV4-2 to TRBJ1-1, with D hard to call. The chain's CDR3 is CASSQVITGYTEAFF. The CDR3 DNA reads TGTGCCAGCAGCCAAGTCATAACGGGGTACACTGAAGCTTTCTTT.